Detailed here is one T cell receptor (beta chain). These data come from a study of cytomegalovirus exposure and HLA in healthy donors. The PCR used 60 Vbeta and 13 Jbeta primers. Using immunoSEQ multiplex PCR, the repertoire was profiled, and TCRdb retains in-frame clones only, with some absent. The table shows 100,000 to 150,000 clones, with 75% to 85% occurring only once. The length of the CDR3 is 14 residues. After removal of 3 bases from V and 7 bases from J, the junction contained 5 bases not matched to a gene. From germline, CDR1 is SGDLS and CDR2 YYNGEE. The V gene is TRBV9, the J gene TRBJ1-3; TRBD1 aligns across 9 bases. The sequenced sample was PBMCs. The TCR comes from a woman between 50 and 59 years old in good health and CMV-seropositive. CDR3 bases: TGTGCCAGCAGCGCGCGGACAGGGGTGAACACCATATATTTT. Translated, it gives CASSARTGVNTIYF.